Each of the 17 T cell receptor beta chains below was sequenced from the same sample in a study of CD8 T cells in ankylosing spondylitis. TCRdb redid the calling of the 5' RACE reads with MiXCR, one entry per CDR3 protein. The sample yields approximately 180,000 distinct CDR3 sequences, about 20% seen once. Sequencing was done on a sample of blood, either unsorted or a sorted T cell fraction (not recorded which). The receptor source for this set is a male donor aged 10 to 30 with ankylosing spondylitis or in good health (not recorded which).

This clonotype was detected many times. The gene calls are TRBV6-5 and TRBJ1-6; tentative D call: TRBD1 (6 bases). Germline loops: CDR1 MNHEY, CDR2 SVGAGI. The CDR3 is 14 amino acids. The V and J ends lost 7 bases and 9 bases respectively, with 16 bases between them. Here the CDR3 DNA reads TGTGCCAGCAATCACAGGGCTGAAAGTTCACCCCTCCACTTT. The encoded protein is CASNHRAESSPLHF.

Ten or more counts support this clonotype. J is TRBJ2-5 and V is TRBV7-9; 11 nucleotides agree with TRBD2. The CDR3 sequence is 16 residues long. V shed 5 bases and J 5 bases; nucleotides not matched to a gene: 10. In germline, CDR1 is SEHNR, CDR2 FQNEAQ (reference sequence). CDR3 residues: CASSPTSGSDGETQYF. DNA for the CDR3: TGTGCCAGCAGCCCTACTAGCGGGAGTGATGGGGAGACCCAGTACTTC.

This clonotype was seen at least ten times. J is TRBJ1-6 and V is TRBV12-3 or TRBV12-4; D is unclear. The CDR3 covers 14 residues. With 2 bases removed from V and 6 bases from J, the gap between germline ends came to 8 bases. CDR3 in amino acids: CASSLRVGNSPLHF. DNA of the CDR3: TGTGCCAGCAGTTTAAGGGTCGGTAATTCACCCCTCCACTTT.

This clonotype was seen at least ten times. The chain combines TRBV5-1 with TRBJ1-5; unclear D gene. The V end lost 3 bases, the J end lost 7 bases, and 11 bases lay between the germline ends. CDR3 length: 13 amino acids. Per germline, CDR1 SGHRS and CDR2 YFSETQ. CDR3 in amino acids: CASSSTGRQPQHF. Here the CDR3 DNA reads TGCGCCAGCAGCTCCACCGGGAGGCAGCCCCAGCATTTT.

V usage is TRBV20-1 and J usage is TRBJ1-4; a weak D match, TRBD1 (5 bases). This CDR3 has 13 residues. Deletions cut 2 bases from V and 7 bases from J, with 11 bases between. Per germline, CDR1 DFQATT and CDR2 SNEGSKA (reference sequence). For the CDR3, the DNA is TGCAGTGCTAGAAAGGCCGGGGGTGAAAAACTGTTTTTT. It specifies CSARKAGGEKLFF.

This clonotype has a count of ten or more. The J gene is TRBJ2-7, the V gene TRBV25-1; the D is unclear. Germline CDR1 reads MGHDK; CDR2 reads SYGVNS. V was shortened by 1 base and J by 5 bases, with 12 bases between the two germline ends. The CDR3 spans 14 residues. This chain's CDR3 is CASSESLRFHEQYF. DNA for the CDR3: TGTGCCAGCAGTGAATCGCTTAGGTTCCACGAGCAGTACTTC.

The CDR3 loop reads CASSESRFPSHEQFF. The CDR3 region has the DNA TGTGCCAGCAGTGAAAGCAGGTTCCCCTCCCATGAGCAGTTCTTC. This sequence joins TRBV25-1 and TRBJ2-1, with no clear D. Germline V gene data show CDR1 as MGHDK and CDR2 as SYGVNS. Trimming left V 2 bases short and J 8 bases short, with 16 bases between. CDR3 length: 15 residues. Filled out from reference TRBV25-1 and TRBJ2-1, the complete variable domain reads EADIYQTPRYLVIGTGKKITLECSQTMGHDKMYWYQQDPGMELHLIHYSYGVNSTEKGDLSSESTVSRIRTEHFPLTLESARPSHTSQYLCASSESRFPSHEQFFGPGTRLTVL.

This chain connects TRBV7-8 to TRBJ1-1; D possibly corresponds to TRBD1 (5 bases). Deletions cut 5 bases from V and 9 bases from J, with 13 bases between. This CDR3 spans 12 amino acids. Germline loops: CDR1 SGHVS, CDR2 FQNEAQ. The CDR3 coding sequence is TGTGCCAGCAGCCCCCGACAGAGCCAAGCTTTCTTT. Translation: CASSPRQSQAFF. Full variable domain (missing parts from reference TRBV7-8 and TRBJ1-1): GAGVSQSPRYKVAKRGQDVALRCDPISGHVSLFWYQQALGQGPEFLTYFQNEAQLDKSGLPSDRFFAERPEGSVSTLKIQRTQQEDSAVYLCASSPRQSQAFFGQGTRLTVV.

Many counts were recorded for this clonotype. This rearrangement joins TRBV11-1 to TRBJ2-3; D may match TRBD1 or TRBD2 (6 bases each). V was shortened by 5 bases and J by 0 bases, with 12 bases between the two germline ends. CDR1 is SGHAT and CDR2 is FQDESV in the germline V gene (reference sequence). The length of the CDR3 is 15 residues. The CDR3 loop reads CASSPIGGSTDTQYF. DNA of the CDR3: TGTGCCAGCAGCCCAATCGGGGGCAGCACAGATACGCAGTATTTT. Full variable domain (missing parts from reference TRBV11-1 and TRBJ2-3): EAEVAQSPRYKITEKSQAVAFWCDPISGHATLYWYRQILGQGPELLVQFQDESVVDDSQLPKDRFSAERLKGVDSTLKIQPAELGDSAMYLCASSPIGGSTDTQYFGPGTRLTVL.

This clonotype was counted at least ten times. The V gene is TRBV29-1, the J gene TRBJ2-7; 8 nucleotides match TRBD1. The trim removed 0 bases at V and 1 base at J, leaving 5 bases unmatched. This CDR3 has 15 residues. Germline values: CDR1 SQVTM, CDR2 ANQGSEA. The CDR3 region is CSVEERRDRSYEQYF. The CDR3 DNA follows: TGCAGCGTTGAAGAAAGAAGGGACAGGTCCTACGAGCAGTACTTC.

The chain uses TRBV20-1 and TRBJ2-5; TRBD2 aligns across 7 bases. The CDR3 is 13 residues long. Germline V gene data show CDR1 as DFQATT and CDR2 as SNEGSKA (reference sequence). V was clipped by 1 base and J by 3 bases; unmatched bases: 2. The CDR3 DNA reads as TGCAGTGCTAGAGTAGGGAGGGAAGAGACCCAGTACTTC. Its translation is CSARVGREETQYF.

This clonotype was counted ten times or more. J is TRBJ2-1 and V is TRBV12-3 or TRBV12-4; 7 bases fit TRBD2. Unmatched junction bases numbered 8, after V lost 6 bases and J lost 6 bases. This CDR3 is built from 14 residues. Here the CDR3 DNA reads TGTGCCAGCAGCCGTGAGACTAGCATCAATGAGCAGTTCTTC. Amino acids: CASSRETSINEQFF.

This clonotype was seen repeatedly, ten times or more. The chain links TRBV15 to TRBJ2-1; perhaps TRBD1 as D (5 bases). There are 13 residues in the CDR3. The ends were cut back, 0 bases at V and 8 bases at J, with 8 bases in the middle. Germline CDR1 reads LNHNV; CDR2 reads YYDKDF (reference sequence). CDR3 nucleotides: TGTGCCACCAGCAGAGATAGGGGCTATGAGCAGTTCTTC. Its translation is CATSRDRGYEQFF.

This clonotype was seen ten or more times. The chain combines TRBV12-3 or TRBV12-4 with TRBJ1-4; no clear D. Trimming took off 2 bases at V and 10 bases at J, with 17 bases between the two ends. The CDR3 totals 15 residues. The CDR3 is CASSLRSAARGKLFF. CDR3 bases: TGTGCCAGCAGTTTACGTTCGGCAGCGAGAGGAAAACTGTTTTTT.

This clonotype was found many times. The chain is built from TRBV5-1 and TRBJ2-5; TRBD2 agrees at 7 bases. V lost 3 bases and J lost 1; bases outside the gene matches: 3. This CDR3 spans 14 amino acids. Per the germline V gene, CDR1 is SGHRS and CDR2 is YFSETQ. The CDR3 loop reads CASSSGTIQETQYF. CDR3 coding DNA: TGCGCCAGCAGCTCCGGGACTATCCAAGAGACCCAGTACTTC.

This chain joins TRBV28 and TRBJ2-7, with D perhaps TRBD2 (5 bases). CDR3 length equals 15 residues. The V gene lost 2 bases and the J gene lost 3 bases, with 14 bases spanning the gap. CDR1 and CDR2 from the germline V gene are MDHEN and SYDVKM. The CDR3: CASSLPGIYGYEQYF. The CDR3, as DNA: TGTGCCAGCAGTTTACCCGGGATCTATGGCTACGAGCAGTACTTC.

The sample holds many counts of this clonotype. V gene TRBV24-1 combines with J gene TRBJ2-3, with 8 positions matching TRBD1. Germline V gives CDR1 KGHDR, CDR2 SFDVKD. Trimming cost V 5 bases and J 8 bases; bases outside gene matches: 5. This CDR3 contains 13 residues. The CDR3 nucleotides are TGTGCCACCAGTGCTCATCAGGGGGCTACGCAGTATTTT. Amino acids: CATSAHQGATQYF.